This entry is about one TCR beta chain. Random-hexamer reverse transcription was applied to roughly 0.5 to 1 ug RNA. Using its own MiXCR run on the immunoSEQ multiplex PCR reads, TCRdb lists one record per CDR3 protein. Of around 200,000 distinct CDR3 sequences listed, around 95% are singletons. The data are from a study of CD8 T cells in Susac syndrome. Bulk CD8+ and CD4+ cells came from magnetic negative isolation; CD8+ TEMRA by FACS. Germline V gives CDR1 MGHDK, CDR2 SYGVNS. CDR3 length equals 15 residues. Trimming left V 7 bases short and J 0 bases short, with 15 bases between. The gene calls are TRBV25-1 and TRBJ2-5; D is perhaps TRBD1 (5 bases). The TCR originated in a human donor in good health. Sample: CD4+ T cells from PBMCs. DNA of the CDR3: TGTGCCAGCAAGGCAGCGCAGGGCTACCAAGAGACCCAGTACTTC. Protein: CASKAAQGYQETQYF.